The 13 T cell receptor beta chains below were found in one sample sequenced in a study of shared clonotypes between healthy human individuals. Cells designated naive CD8 were CD45RO-negative and were positively selected for CCR7, with terminally differentiated effector memory CD45RA+ cells excluded. Repertoires were generated with immunoSEQ multiplex PCR, while TCRdb's copy carries only in-frame clones and drops some. The repertoire holds a few million clones, with 93% as singletons. Material for sequencing was naive CD8+ T cells from PBMCs. The receptors were sampled from a man aged 18 to 30 in good health. Some clones in this sample may be carry-over from other donors' samples.

The chain has TRBV5-1 and TRBJ1-2, with D unclear. There are 16 residues in the CDR3. Per the germline V gene, CDR1 is SGHRS and CDR2 is YFSETQ. V was clipped by 0 bases and J by 3 bases, with 15 bases between them. The CDR3 DNA follows: TGCGCCAGCAGCTTGGAACTTGAGGGCGGGCACTATGGCTACACCTTC. It is translated as CASSLELEGGHYGYTF. Combining the CDR3 with reference TRBV5-1 and TRBJ1-2 gives the whole variable domain KAGVTQTPRYLIKTRGQQVTLSCSPISGHRSVSWYQQTPGQGLQFLFEYFSETQRNKGNFPGRFSGRQFSNSRSEMNVSTLELGDSALYLCASSLELEGGHYGYTFGSGTRLTVV.

Concerning this clone: The sample carries other DNA sequences with the same CDR3. V and J are TRBV7-9 and TRBJ1-5; D call uncertain. V was clipped by 1 base and J by 6 bases, with 4 bases between them. The CDR3 sequence is 12 residues long. The V gene's germline CDR1 is SEHNR and CDR2 FQNEAQ (reference sequence). The CDR3 spells CASSLESQPQHF. In DNA, the CDR3 is TGTGCCAGCAGCTTAGAGAGTCAGCCCCAGCATTTT.

This chain links TRBV28 with TRBJ1-6; D is unresolved. The CDR3 sequence is 13 residues long. Trimming left V 7 bases short and J 6 bases short, with 10 bases between. Germline V gives CDR1 MDHEN, CDR2 SYDVKM. CDR3 sequence reads: CASKTARNSPLHF. The CDR3 nucleotides read TGTGCCAGCAAAACAGCACGTAATTCACCCCTCCACTTT.

The rearrangement uses TRBV5-6 and TRBJ2-1, with D perhaps TRBD2 (6 bases). In germline, CDR1 is SGHDT, CDR2 YYEEEE. V lost 0 bases and J 0 bases, leaving 7 bases between the germline ends. The length of the CDR3 is 15 residues. CDR3 nucleotide sequence: TGTGCCAGCAGCTTGGTGGGGGGCTCCTACAATGAGCAGTTCTTC. It translates to CASSLVGGSYNEQFF. Looking up the rest from reference TRBV5-6 and TRBJ2-1 gives the full variable domain: DAGVTQSPTHLIKTRGQQVTLRCSPKSGHDTVSWYQQALGQGPQFIFQYYEEEERQRGNFPDRFSGHQFPNYSSELNVNALLLGDSALYLCASSLVGGSYNEQFFGPGTRLTVL.

In regard to this clone: Other nucleotide sequences from this sample produce the same CDR3. The rearrangement links TRBV28 to TRBJ2-7, with D possibly matching TRBD2 (6 bases). Trimming cost V 3 bases and J 0 bases, with 12 bases left between them. The CDR3 sequence is 15 residues long. The V gene's germline CDR1 is MDHEN and CDR2 SYDVKM. The CDR3: CASSLASGYSYEQYF. The DNA of the CDR3 is TGTGCCAGCAGTTTGGCCAGCGGGTACTCCTACGAGCAGTACTTC.

This clone has only one observation. The rearrangement joins TRBV9 to TRBJ2-1; 9 nucleotides align to TRBD2. V was clipped by 0 bases and J by 12 bases; unmatched bases: 4. CDR3 size: 13 residues. CDR1 is SGDLS and CDR2 is YYNGEE in the germline V gene. The CDR3 sequence: CASSVASGKVQFF. CDR3 DNA sequence: TGTGCCAGCAGCGTAGCTAGCGGGAAGGTGCAGTTCTTC.

This clone was observed a single time. The J gene is TRBJ1-5, the V gene TRBV28; no clear D. This CDR3 is built from 15 residues. Trimming stripped 7 bases from V and 0 bases from J, with 13 bases between. The germline V gene encodes CDR1 MDHEN and CDR2 SYDVKM. The CDR3 DNA reads as TGTGCCAGCACCTACTGGGAGTCTAGCAATCAGCCCCAGCATTTT. Protein product: CASTYWESSNQPQHF.

This clone was seen once. The chain is built from TRBV5-6 and TRBJ2-1; D gene unclear. The V gene's germline CDR1 is SGHDT and CDR2 YYEEEE. The CDR3 sequence is 11 residues long. V lost 2 bases, J lost 9 bases, and 6 bases lay in between. CDR3 loop: CASSFVGEQFF. The CDR3 DNA reads TGTGCCAGCAGCTTTGTTGGTGAGCAGTTCTTC. The full variable domain, in which reference TRBV5-6 and TRBJ2-1 provide the parts outside the CDR3, is DAGVTQSPTHLIKTRGQQVTLRCSPKSGHDTVSWYQQALGQGPQFIFQYYEEEERQRGNFPDRFSGHQFPNYSSELNVNALLLGDSALYLCASSFVGEQFFGPGTRLTVL.

This clone has only one observation. The chain combines TRBV5-4 with TRBJ1-1; D is uncertain. The V end was cut by 0 bases, the J end by 3 bases, with 12 bases between. This CDR3 contains 15 residues. Germline CDR1 reads SGHNT; CDR2 reads YYREEE (reference sequence). The CDR3 spells CASSLGSEEYTEAFF. CDR3 bases: TGTGCCAGCAGCTTGGGATCGGAGGAGTACACTGAAGCTTTCTTT.

Concerning this clone: Other DNA sequences from this sample encode an identical CDR3 as well. CDR3 protein: CAISESGTGSYEQYF. The CDR3 DNA reads as TGTGCCATCAGTGAGTCCGGGACAGGATCCTACGAGCAGTACTTC. The rearrangement uses TRBV10-3 and TRBJ2-7; TRBD1 aligns across 8 bases. V lost 0 bases to trimming and J lost 1 base; unmatched junction nucleotides: 2. This CDR3 region has 15 residues. CDR1 is ENHRY, CDR2 SYGVKD, per germline.

The J gene is TRBJ2-7, the V gene TRBV30; D possibly corresponds to TRBD2 (6 bases). This CDR3 region has 12 residues. Germline V lookup: CDR1 GTSNPN, CDR2 SVGIG (reference sequence). V lost 0 bases, J lost 9 bases, and 12 bases lay in between. CDR3 in DNA: TGTGCCTGGAGTGTAGGCAGCGGGTGGCAGTACTTC. Protein sequence: CAWSVGSGWQYF.

The chain is built from TRBV14 and TRBJ2-3, with a possible D match to TRBD1 (5 bases). Trimming cost V 3 bases and J 2 bases, with 9 bases left between them. This CDR3 spans 14 amino acids. CDR1 is SGHDN and CDR2 is FVKESK in the germline V gene. The CDR3 loop is CASSQDKNTDTQYF. The CDR3 DNA reads TGTGCCAGCAGCCAGGACAAAAACACAGATACGCAGTATTTT. Full variable domain (missing parts from reference TRBV14 and TRBJ2-3): EAGVTQFPSHSVIEKGQTVTLRCDPISGHDNLYWYRRVMGKEIKFLLHFVKESKQDESGMPNNRFLAERTGGTYSTLKVQPAELEDSGVYFCASSQDKNTDTQYFGPGTRLTVL.

V gene TRBV10-3 combines with J gene TRBJ2-1; the match to TRBD2 covers 10 bases. Trimming removed 4 bases from V and 10 bases from J; junction bases left unmatched: 10. The CDR3 is 15 residues long. The germline V gene has CDR1 ENHRY and CDR2 SYGVKD. The CDR3 protein is CAISAFSGRAVEQFF. CDR3 DNA: TGTGCCATCAGTGCCTTCAGCGGGAGGGCCGTGGAGCAGTTCTTC.